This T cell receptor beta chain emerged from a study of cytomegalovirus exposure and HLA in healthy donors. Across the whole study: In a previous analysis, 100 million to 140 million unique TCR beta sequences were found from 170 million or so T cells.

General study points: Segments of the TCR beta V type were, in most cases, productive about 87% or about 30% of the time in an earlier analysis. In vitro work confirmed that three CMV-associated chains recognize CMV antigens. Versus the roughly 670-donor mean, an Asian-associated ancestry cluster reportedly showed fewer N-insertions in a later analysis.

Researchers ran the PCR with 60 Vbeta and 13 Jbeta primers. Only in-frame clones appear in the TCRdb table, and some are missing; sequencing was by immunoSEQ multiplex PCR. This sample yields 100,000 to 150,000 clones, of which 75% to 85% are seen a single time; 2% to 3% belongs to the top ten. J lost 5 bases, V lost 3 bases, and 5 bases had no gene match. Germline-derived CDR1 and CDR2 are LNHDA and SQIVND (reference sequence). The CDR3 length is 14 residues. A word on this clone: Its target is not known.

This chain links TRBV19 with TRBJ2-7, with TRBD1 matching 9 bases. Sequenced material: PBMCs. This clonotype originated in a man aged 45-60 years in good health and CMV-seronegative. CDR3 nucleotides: TGTGCCAGTAGTATTTTACAGGGGGCAAACGAGCAGTACTTC. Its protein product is CASSILQGANEQYF.